The sequence of this TCR beta chain was determined in a study of MAIT cells during Salmonella Paratyphi A infection listed by TCRdb under 2017. Study-level background: Adult volunteers aged 18 to 60 ingested a single dose of 1-5x10^3 CFU of S. Paratyphi A strain NVGH308. Ciprofloxacin 500 mg twice daily for 14 days, starting at diagnosis, was given to diagnosed volunteers. What the authors observed across the whole study: Although the availability of volunteer samples limited sample sizes, the sizes were judged adequate for detecting differences between groups. Compared with healthy controls, diagnosed volunteers had more expansion or contraction among the top five MAIT clonotypes (0.53 versus 0.13), a finding that suggests the repertoire is reshaped by infection. MAIT TRBV usage was oligoclonal with a preference for TRBV20 and TRBV6, and infection appeared not to change this usage. From baseline to mid-infection, the space taken up by over-represented MAIT clonotypes dropped significantly (roughly 0.18 to 0.096), whereas no significant difference was seen post-infection.

The library came from 5' RACE. TCRbeta was amplified by two rounds of PCR with Phusion High-Fidelity polymerase, and sample-specific barcodes were added in the primers. To build the TCRbeta libraries, template-switch cDNA synthesis was carried out using SMARTScribe reverse transcriptase along with a TRBC-specific primer. The barcoded samples were pooled and then prepared using the NEBNext Ultra DNA Library Prep Kit for Illumina. Libraries were sequenced on an Illumina MiSeq with the MiSeq reagent kit v2, 300 cycles. Per the authors' processing: Jemultiplexer demultiplexed the reads by barcode, and MiTCR with default parameters aligned the reads. VDJtools filtered out non-functional sequences; clonotypes were defined by amino acid sequence, with frequencies based on assigned sequence reads. The clonal space homeostasis analysis grouped clonotypes by frequency into over-represented (0.05-1), large, medium and small bins. The raw public reads went through TCRdb reprocessing: fastp at Q25, MiXCR clone calling, in-frame beta chains kept. Each CDR3 protein appears once, grouped with its most common genes and DNA. It is TCRdb's table, rather than the study itself, that gives the V and J calls and clone size. The sample profile shows fewer than 700 distinct CDR3 sequences; 11% to 15% of them were found once. The top ten constitute approximately 30% of the sample.

This clonotype is deemed medium-sized (0.01 to 0.1%). What this receptor recognizes is not known. The record has no base qualities; no much larger clone is one base away. Spanning cysteine to phenylalanine, the CDR3 consists of 14 amino acids. Only the CDR3 DNA stays, 42 bases, in frame from base 1. CDR1 and CDR2, per the germline V gene, are MRHNA and SNTAGT. Relative to germline, V is missing 2 bases and J is missing 6 bases, with 1 base of the junction outside any gene match. What the time point label conveys for this sample: before S. Paratyphi A challenge (baseline). MAIT cells were defined as Valpha7.2+ CD161+ T cells and were identified and sorted by flow cytometry. Circulating MAIT cell TCRbeta repertoires were profiled longitudinally in roughly 6 volunteers who developed enteric fever after controlled oral challenge with live Salmonella Paratyphi A. Each diagnosed volunteer contributed MAIT cell samples at pre-infection, mid-infection and post-infection timepoints. A diagnosis of enteric fever required Paratyphi A bacteremia and/or a persistent fever above 38 degrees C that lasted more than 12 hours. Diagnosis of infection in challenged volunteers occurred between day 4 and day 7 after challenge. For RNA extraction, between 5,000 and 10,000 MAIT cells per sample were sorted directly into RNAqueous-Micro lysis buffer. Lymphoprep gradient centrifugation was used to isolate peripheral blood mononuclear cells from both the blood samples and the leukocyte cones. Cells were sorted on either a BD FACSAria Fusion or a BD FACSAria III sorter.

Here the sequenced sample was MAIT cells from PBMCs, taken at the first sampling point of the challenge study. Here the chain combines TRBV6-4 and TRBJ2-1, and TRBD2 aligns with 10 junction nucleotides. This TCR derives from a person between 18 and 70 years old who was deliberately infected with Salmonella Paratyphi A in a paratyphoid fever challenge study. The CDR3 is CASSDSGGANEQFF. The DNA sequence is as follows: TGTGCCAGCAGTGACAGCGGGGGGGCCAATGAGCAGTTCTTC.